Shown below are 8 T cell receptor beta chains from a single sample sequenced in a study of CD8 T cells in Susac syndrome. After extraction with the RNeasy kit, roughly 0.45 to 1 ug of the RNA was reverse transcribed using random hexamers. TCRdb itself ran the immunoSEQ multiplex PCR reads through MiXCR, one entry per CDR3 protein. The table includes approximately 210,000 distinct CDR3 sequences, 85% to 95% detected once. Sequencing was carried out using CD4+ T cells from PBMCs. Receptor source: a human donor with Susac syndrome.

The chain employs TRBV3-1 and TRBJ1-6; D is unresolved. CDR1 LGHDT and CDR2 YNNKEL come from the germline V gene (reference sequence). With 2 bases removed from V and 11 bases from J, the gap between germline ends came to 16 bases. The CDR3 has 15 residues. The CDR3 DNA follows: TGTGCCAGCAGCCAATTGACTGCCCCCCGGACACCCCTCCACTTT. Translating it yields CASSQLTAPRTPLHF.

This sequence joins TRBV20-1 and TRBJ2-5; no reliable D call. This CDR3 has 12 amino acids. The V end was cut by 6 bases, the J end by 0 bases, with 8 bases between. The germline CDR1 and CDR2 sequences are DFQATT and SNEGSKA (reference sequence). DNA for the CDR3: TGCAGTGCCCAAGCTAACCAAGAGACCCAGTACTTC. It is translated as CSAQANQETQYF.

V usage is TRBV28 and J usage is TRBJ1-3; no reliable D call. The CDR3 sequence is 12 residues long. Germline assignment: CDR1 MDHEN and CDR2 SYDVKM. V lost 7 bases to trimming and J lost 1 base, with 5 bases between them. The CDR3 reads CASKASGNTIYF. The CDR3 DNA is TGTGCCAGCAAGGCATCTGGAAACACCATATATTTT.

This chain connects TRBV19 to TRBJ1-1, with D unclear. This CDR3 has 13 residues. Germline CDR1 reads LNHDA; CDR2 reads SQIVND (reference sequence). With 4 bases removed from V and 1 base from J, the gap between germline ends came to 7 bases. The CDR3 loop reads CASSRDANTEAFF. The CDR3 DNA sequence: TGTGCCAGTAGTAGAGACGCGAACACTGAAGCTTTCTTT.

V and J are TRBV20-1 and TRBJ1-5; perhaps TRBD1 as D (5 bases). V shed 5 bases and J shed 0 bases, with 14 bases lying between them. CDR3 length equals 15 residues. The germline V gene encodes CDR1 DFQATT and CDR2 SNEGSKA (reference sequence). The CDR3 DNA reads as TGCAGTGCTCTGAGGGGAGCCTCTAGCAATCAGCCCCAGCATTTT. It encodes CSALRGASSNQPQHF.

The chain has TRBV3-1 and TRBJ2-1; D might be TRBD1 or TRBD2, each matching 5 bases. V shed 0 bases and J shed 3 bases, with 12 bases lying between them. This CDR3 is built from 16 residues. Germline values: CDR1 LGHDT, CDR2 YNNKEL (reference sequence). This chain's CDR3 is CASSQDHGANYNEQFF. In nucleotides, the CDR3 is TGTGCCAGCAGCCAAGATCACGGGGCGAACTACAATGAGCAGTTCTTC.

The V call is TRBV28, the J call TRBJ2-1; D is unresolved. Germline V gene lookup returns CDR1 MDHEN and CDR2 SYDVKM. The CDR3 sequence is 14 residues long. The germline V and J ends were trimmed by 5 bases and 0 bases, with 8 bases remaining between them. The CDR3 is CASSQVSSYNEQFF. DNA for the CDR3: TGTGCCAGCAGTCAAGTCAGCTCCTACAATGAGCAGTTCTTC.

The CDR3 bases are TGTGCCAGCAGCCTTCAGGGGGGACCAGGCTATGGCTACACCTTC. This gives the protein CASSLQGGPGYGYTF. The chain uses TRBV3-1 and TRBJ1-2; 7 bases line up with TRBD1. J was trimmed by 4 bases and V by 4 bases; bases with no gene match: 9. The CDR3 is 15 amino acids. The V gene's germline CDR1 is LGHDT and CDR2 YNNKEL (reference sequence).